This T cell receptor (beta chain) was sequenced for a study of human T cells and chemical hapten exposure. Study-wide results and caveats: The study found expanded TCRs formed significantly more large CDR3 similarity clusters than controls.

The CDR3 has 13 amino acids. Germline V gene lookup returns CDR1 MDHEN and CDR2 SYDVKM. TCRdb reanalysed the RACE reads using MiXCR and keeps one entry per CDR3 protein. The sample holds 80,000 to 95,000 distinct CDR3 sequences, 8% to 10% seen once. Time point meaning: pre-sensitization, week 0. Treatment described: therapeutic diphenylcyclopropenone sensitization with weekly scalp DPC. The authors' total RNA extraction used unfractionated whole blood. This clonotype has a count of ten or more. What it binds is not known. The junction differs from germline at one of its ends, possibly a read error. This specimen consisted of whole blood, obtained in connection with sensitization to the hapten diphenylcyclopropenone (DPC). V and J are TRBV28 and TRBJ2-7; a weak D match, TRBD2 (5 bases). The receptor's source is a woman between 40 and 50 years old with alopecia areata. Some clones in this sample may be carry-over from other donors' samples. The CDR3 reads CACSGSLVNEQYF. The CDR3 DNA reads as TGTGCCTGCAGCGGCAGCCTTGTAAACGAGCAGTACTTC. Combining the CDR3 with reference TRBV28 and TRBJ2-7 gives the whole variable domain DVKVTQSSRYLVKRTGEKVFLECVQDMDHENMFWYRQDPGLGLRLIYFSYDVKMKEKGDIPEGYSVSREKKERFSLILESASTNQTSMYLCACSGSLVNEQYFGPGTRLTVT.